These 2 T cell receptor beta chains were all obtained from the same sample, sequenced in a study of shared clonotypes between healthy human individuals. Some clones are missing from TCRdb's copy, which holds only in-frame ones; the method was immunoSEQ multiplex PCR. The table includes roughly 590,000 clones, less than 97% detected once. Naive CD8 populations comprised CD45RO-negative cells positively selected for CCR7, excluding terminally differentiated effector memory CD45RA+ cells. The sample taken for sequencing was naive CD8+ T cells sorted from blood. The receptors originated from a woman under 40 in good health.

The chain has TRBV19 and TRBJ2-2; D not resolved. The CDR3 extends over 14 amino acids. The germline V gene encodes CDR1 LNHDA and CDR2 SQIVND (reference sequence). V lost 2 bases to trimming and J lost 0 bases, with 4 bases between them. CDR3 region: CASSILTNTGELFF. Here the CDR3 DNA reads TGTGCCAGTAGTATACTAACGAACACCGGGGAGCTGTTTTTT.

The CDR3 region is CASSTDSGANVLTF. The DNA of the CDR3 is TGTGCCAGCAGTACCGACTCTGGGGCCAACGTCCTGACTTTC. The chain employs TRBV28 and TRBJ2-6; no clear D gene. V lost 5 bases and J 0 bases, leaving 5 bases between the germline ends. CDR1 MDHEN and CDR2 SYDVKM come from the germline V gene. The CDR3 spans 14 residues.